This T cell receptor (beta chain) was recovered during a study of response to subunit inactivated influenza vaccine. The CDR3 totals 15 residues. CDR1 and CDR2 from the germline V gene are ENHRY and SYGVKD. V was pared by 4 bases and J by 6 bases, with 8 bases of the junction left unmatched. TCRdb called the RT-PCR reads again in MiXCR, with one record for every CDR3 protein. The sample shows just under 550,000 distinct CDR3 sequences, roughly 23% of them seen only once. The same specimen was also included in a second study, on T cells expressing NK-cell markers. In that study: Scientists made TCR beta cDNA using 5'RACE template switching with UMIs. Sorted T-cell subsets CD3+CD56+NKG2C+, CD3+CD56+NKG2C- and CD3+CD56-NKG2C+ were TCR beta-sequenced. HCMV serostatus: most of the eight sequenced donors positive, one negative.

The receptor was derived from a man aged 45-65 years who received an inactivated influenza vaccine. The rearrangement links TRBV10-3 to TRBJ2-1, with 8 positions matching TRBD1. Sample: CD4+ T cells sorted from PBMCs, taken about 13 days after vaccination. The CDR3 DNA reads TGTGCCATCAGTGGGACAGGGCGAATGTCCAATGAGCAGTTCTTC. Translating it yields CAISGTGRMSNEQFF.